The clone carrying this T cell receptor beta chain was recorded once. Its antigen is currently unknown. The data belong to a study of T cell responses to AZD1222 COVID-19 vaccine. Whole-study findings and limits: Donors skewed white British and female; clonal diversity was possibly underestimated. An increase in Spike-specific TCR breadth and depth was observed after two AZD1222 doses.

Produced via immunoSEQ multiplex PCR; TCRdb's table is partial and in-frame only. The sample lists about 200,000 clones, approximately 92% occurring once. Sequenced here: peripheral blood, sampled on day 0 of AZD1222 vaccination. This clonotype was sampled from an adult in good health.

CDR3 protein: CASSPETGTEAFF. The CDR3 DNA reads as TGTGCCAGCTCACCAGAGACAGGCACTGAAGCTTTCTTT. This chain links TRBV18 with TRBJ1-1, with a possible D match to TRBD1 (6 bases). V was shortened by 2 bases and J by 4 bases, with 8 bases between the two germline ends. Germline lookup yields CDR1 KGHSH and CDR2 LQKENI. CDR3 length: 13 amino acids.